This TCR beta chain originates from a study of graft-versus-host responses after intestinal transplantation. Study summary: Transplants given to recipients were multivisceral, liver-intestinal, or isolated intestinal. For approximately three years after anti-thymocyte globulin induction, all recipients took tacrolimus and steroids.

CDR1 is SEHNR, CDR2 FQNEAQ, per germline (reference sequence). With 5 bases removed from V and 5 bases from J, the gap between germline ends came to 21 bases. The CDR3 is 16 residues long. On this clone: Its antigen is currently unknown.

The table came from immunoSEQ multiplex PCR; TCRdb's copy has only in-frame clones and leaves some out. This table holds fewer than 120,000 clones, just over 90% found once. Broader study findings: Association was observed between peak circulating GvH clone levels and early post-transplant HvG declines.

This sequence joins TRBV7-9 and TRBJ2-5; D unresolved. This receptor was taken from a human donor who received an intestinal transplant. Here the sequenced sample was unstimulated CD8+ T cells sorted from spleen or lymph node cells, taken before intestinal transplant. CDR3 region: CASSHPGLTPRETQYF. The CDR3 DNA follows: TGTGCCAGCAGCCACCCTGGCCTCACCCCTAGGGAGACCCAGTACTTC.